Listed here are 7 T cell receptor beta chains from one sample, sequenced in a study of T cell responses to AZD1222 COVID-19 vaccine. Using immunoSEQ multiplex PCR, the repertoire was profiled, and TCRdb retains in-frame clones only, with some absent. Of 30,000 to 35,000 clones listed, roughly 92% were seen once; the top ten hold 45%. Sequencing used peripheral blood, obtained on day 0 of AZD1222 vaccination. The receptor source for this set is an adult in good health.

The DNA of the CDR3 is TGCGCCAGCAGTGAGTCCCACCCCACAGGAGAGACCCAGTACTTC. It encodes CASSESHPTGETQYF. This chain connects TRBV10-2 to TRBJ2-5, with D possibly matching TRBD1 (5 bases). V lost 0 bases to trimming and J lost 4 bases, with 12 bases between them. Germline V lookup: CDR1 WSHSY, CDR2 SAAADI. The CDR3 is 15 amino acids.

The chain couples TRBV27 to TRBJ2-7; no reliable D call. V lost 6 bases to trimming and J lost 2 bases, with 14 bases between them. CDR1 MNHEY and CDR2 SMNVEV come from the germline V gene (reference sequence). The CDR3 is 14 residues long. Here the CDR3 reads CASSPRTPTYEQYF. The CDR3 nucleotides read TGTGCCAGCAGCCCCCGGACGCCAACCTACGAGCAGTACTTC.

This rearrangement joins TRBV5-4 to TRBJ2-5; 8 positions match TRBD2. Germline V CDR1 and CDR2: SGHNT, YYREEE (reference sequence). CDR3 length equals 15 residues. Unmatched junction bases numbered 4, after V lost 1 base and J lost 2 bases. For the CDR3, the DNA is TGTGCCAGCAGCTTGAATCCGGGGGGGCAAGAGACCCAGTACTTC. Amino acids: CASSLNPGGQETQYF. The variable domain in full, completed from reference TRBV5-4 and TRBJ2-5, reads ETGVTQSPTHLIKTRGQQVTLRCSSQSGHNTVSWYQQALGQGPQFIFQYYREEENGRGNFPPRFSGLQFPNYSSELNVNALELDDSALYLCASSLNPGGQETQYFGPGTRLLVL.

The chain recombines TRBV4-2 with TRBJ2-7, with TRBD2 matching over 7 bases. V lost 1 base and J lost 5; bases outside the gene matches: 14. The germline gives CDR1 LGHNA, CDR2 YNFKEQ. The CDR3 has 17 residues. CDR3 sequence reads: CASSQVGSGDPWDEQYF. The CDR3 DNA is TGTGCCAGCAGCCAAGTGGGCAGCGGGGACCCTTGGGACGAGCAGTACTTC.

CDR3 sequence reads: CASPNEKLFF. The CDR3 DNA reads as TGTGCCAGCCCAAATGAAAAACTGTTTTTT. The chain joins TRBV21-1 to TRBJ1-4; the D call TRBD1 from the table was never checked on the DNA. TRBV21-1 represents a pseudogene. This CDR3 has 10 residues.

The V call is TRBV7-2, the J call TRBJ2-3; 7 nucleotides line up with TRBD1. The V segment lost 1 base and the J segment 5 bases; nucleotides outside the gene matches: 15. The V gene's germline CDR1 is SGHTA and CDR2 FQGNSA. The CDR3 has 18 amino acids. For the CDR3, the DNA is TGTGCCAGCAGCTTAGTCCCGTCGACAGGGAGCGTAGGAGATACGCAGTATTTT. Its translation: CASSLVPSTGSVGDTQYF.

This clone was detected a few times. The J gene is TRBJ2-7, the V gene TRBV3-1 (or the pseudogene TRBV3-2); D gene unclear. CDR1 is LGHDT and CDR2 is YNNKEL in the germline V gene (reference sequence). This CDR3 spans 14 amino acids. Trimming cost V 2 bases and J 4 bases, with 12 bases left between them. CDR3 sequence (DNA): TGTGCCAGCAGCCAAAAAGCAGCCGGGTACGAGCAGTACTTC. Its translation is CASSQKAAGYEQYF.